This T cell receptor (beta chain) was sequenced for a study of T cell responses to AZD1222 COVID-19 vaccine. General observations from the study: White British people made up most donors, females outnumbered males, and clonal diversity was possibly underestimated.

The repertoire was sequenced with immunoSEQ multiplex PCR; TCRdb's copy has only in-frame clones and lacks some. The sample lists fewer than 110,000 clones; 87% were seen once. In regard to this clone: The antigen remains undetermined.

The CDR3 length is 16 residues. Trimming pared 1 base from V and 6 bases from J, leaving 19 bases between. The V gene's germline CDR1 is KGHSY and CDR2 FQNENV. The receptor comes from an adult in good health. Source: peripheral blood, taken on day 0 of AZD1222 vaccination. The rearrangement joins TRBV16 to TRBJ2-7; D not certain. The DNA for the CDR3 is TGTGCCAGCAGCCAATATCGCGCAAGGCTGGTTGGCGAGCAGTACTTC. Its protein product is CASSQYRARLVGEQYF.